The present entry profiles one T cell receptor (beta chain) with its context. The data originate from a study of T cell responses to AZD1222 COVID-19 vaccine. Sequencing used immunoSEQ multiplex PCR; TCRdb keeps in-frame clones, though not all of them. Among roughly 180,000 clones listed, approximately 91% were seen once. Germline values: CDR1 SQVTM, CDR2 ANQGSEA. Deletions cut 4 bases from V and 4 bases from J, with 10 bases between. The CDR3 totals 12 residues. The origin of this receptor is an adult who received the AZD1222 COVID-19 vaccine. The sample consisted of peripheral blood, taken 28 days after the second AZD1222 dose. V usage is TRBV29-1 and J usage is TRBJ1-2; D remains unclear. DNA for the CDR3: TGCAGCGTTGGTGGCACCATCTATGGCTACACCTTC. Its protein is CSVGGTIYGYTF.